The present entry profiles one TCR beta chain with its context. What it recognizes is unknown. The authors loaded around 190 ng DNA, 30,000 to 35,000 T cell genomes, into sorted-subset replicate PCRs. In the source study's methods: ImmunoSEQ output held junction-only sequences without quality scores, so filtering differed. The data were produced by immunoSEQ multiplex PCR, yet TCRdb's version contains in-frame clones alone and is incomplete. V and J calls and clone size are copied from that table; D and trimming were computed from the DNA. The repertoire has around 980,000 clones, about 80% of them found once; the top ten carry around 0.61%. The record originates from a study of shared clonotypes between healthy human individuals. The study's findings and limits: Sequencing of the sorted subsets was shown by rarefaction to be incomplete despite large depth.

Per the germline V gene, CDR1 is MDHEN and CDR2 is SYDVKM. Deletions cut 6 bases from V and 9 bases from J, with 21 bases between. CDR3 length equals 14 residues. The chain carries TRBV28 and TRBJ2-7; perhaps D is TRBD1 or TRBD2 (5 bases each). The clonotype comes from a man between 18 and 29 years old in good health. Some clones in this sample may be carry-over from other donors' samples. Sequencing was done on a sample of memory CD4+ T cells from PBMCs. Subset indicated: CD45RA-negative fraction. The CDR3, as DNA: TGTGCCAGCAGCCCAACCCTCGGGGCCGGCAGGCAGTACTTC. Amino acid sequence: CASSPTLGAGRQYF.